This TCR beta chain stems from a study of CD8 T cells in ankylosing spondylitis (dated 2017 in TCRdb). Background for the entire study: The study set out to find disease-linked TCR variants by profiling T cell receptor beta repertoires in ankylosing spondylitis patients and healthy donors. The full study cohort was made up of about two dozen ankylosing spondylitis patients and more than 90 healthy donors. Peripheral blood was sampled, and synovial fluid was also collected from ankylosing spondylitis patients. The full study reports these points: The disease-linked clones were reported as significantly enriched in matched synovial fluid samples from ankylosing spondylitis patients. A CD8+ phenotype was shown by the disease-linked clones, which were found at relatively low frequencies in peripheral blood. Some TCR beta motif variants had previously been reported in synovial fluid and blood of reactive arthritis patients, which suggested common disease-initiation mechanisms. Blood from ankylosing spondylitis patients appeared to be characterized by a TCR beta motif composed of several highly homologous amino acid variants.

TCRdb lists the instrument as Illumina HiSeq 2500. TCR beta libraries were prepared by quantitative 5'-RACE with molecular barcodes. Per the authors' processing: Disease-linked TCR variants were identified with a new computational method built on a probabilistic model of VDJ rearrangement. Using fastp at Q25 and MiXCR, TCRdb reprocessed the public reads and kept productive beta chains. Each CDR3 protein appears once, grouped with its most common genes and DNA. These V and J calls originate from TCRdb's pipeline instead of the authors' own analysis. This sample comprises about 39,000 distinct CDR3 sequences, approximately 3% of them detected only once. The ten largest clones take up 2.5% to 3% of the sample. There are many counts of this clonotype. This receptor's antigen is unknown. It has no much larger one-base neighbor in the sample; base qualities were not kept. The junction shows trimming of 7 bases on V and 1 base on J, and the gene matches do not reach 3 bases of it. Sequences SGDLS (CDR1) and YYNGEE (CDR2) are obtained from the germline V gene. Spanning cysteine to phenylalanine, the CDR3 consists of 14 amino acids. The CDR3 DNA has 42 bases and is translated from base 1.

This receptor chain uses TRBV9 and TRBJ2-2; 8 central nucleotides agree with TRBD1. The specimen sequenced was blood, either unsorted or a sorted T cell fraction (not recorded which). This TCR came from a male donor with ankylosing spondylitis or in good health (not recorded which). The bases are TGTGCCAGCGAGGACAGGGTGAACACCGGGGAGCTGTTTTTT. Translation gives CASEDRVNTGELFF. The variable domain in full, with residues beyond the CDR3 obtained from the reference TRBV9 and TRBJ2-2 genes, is DSGVTQTPKHLITATGQRVTLRCSPRSGDLSVYWYQQSLDQGLQFLIQYYNGEERAKGNILERFSAQQFPDLHSELNLSSLELGDSALYFCASEDRVNTGELFFGEGSRLTVL.